This is a list of T cell receptor beta chains from one sample in a study of T cell responses to AZD1222 COVID-19 vaccine. The table came from immunoSEQ multiplex PCR; TCRdb's copy has only in-frame clones and leaves some out. The data contain over 130,000 clones, about 92% of them singletons. The sample consisted of peripheral blood, taken 28 days after the second AZD1222 dose. The receptors were sampled from an adult who received the AZD1222 COVID-19 vaccine. The CDR3 runs from the conserved cysteine through the conserved F or W. A D gene is named only where the DNA matches it firmly.

>TRBD2|14|TRBV2|TRBJ2-7
TGTGCCAGCAGCCTAACTAGCGGGTCGATCGAGCAGTACTTC
CASSLTSGSIEQYF
>.|14|TRBV30|TRBJ1-3
TGTGCCTGGAGCGGGTTGGGGGCTGGAAACACCATATATTTT
CAWSGLGAGNTIYF
>TRBD1|17|TRBV18|TRBJ2-5
TGTGCCAGCTCACCACCGGGAAATACAGGGGGGTCGGAGACCCAGTACTTC
CASSPPGNTGGSETQYF
>TRBD2|14|TRBV27|TRBJ2-3
TGTGCCAGCAGGTTAGCGGGAGGAGCAGATACGCAGTATTTT
CASRLAGGADTQYF
>TRBD2|15|TRBV19|TRBJ2-6
TGTGCCAGTAGTATGCGGGGGTCTGGGGCCAACGTCCTGACTTTC
CASSMRGSGANVLTF
>.|15|TRBV3-1/TRBV3-2|TRBJ2-2
TGTGCCAGCACTAAGTACGGCCCTCTCGGCGGGGAGCTGTTTTTT
CASTKYGPLGGELFF
>.|15|TRBV11-3|TRBJ2-7
TGTGCCAGCAGCTCTCCGGGACGATGGTCCTACGAGCAGTACTTC
CASSSPGRWSYEQYF
>.|12|TRBV28|TRBJ1-1
TGTGCCAGCACTCCGGGGTACACTGAAGCTTTCTTT
CASTPGYTEAFF
>TRBD1|19|TRBV10-2|TRBJ1-5
TGCGCCAGCAGTGAGCCTGACCCACGTGGACAGGGACTGAATCAGCCCCAGCATTTT
CASSEPDPRGQGLNQPQHF
>TRBD2|15|TRBV11-2|TRBJ2-7
TGTGCCAGCAGCTTAGCAGCTGCGGGGGTCTACGAGCAGTACTTC
CASSLAAAGVYEQYF